A single sample gave rise to the 16 T cell receptor beta chains below, sequenced in a study of T cell changes during pregnancy in multiple sclerosis. TCRdb keeps only in-frame clones here, not all; method: immunoSEQ multiplex PCR. The sample records tens of thousands of clones, 85% to 90% being singletons. The sequencing used peripheral blood, collected after pregnancy. These receptors were collected from a female donor in good health, enrolled as a control in a pregnancy study.

The chain recombines TRBV16 with TRBJ1-2, with 8 bases identical to TRBD1. V was clipped by 4 bases and J by 8 bases; unmatched bases: 15. CDR3 size: 16 residues. Germline V lookup: CDR1 KGHSY, CDR2 FQNENV. CDR3 bases: TGTGCCAGCAGCCCCGCTGCCTCGGACAGGGTGGGGGGCTACACCTTC. It specifies CASSPAASDRVGGYTF.

This chain joins TRBV4-3 and TRBJ2-1; 8 positions agree with TRBD2. The CDR3 runs to 16 residues. The germline V gene encodes CDR1 LGHNA and CDR2 YSLEER. The trim removed 4 bases at V and 0 bases at J, leaving 5 bases unmatched. This chain's CDR3 is CASSRSRGGSYNEQFF. The CDR3 DNA reads TGCGCCAGCAGCCGCAGCCGGGGGGGCTCCTACAATGAGCAGTTCTTC.

The chain combines TRBV7-9 with TRBJ1-6; D perhaps matches TRBD1 (5 bases). Germline CDR1 SEHNR, CDR2 FQNEAQ (reference sequence). With 5 bases removed from V and 6 bases from J, the gap between germline ends came to 14 bases. This CDR3 comprises 15 residues. CDR3 region: CASSQGGGSNSPLHF. In DNA, the CDR3 is TGTGCCAGCAGCCAGGGCGGGGGTAGTAATTCACCCCTCCACTTT.

The chain joins TRBV7-2 to TRBJ2-3; 8 bases fit TRBD2. V shed 3 bases and J 2 bases; nucleotides not matched to a gene: 13. The CDR3 length is 18 residues. CDR1 SGHTA and CDR2 FQGNSA come from the germline V gene. DNA of the CDR3: TGTGCCAGCAGCTTTCAGTGGTCGGCGGGAGGATACACAGATACGCAGTATTTT. Its protein is CASSFQWSAGGYTDTQYF.

CDR3 region: CASSYSRGNGGNTIYF. CDR3 in DNA: TGTGCCAGCAGTTACTCTAGGGGTAATGGAGGAAACACCATATATTTT. This rearrangement joins TRBV6-5 to TRBJ1-3, with D perhaps matching TRBD1 (5 bases). From germline, CDR1 is MNHEY and CDR2 SVGAGI. CDR3 length: 16 residues. V gave up 0 bases and J gave up 4 bases, with 13 bases separating them.

This chain links TRBV5-1 with TRBJ2-3, with TRBD1 identical over 8 bases. The CDR3 sequence is 16 residues long. From germline, CDR1 is SGHRS and CDR2 YFSETQ. V trimming: 0 bases; J trimming: 9 bases; junction bases outside the gene matches: 12. In DNA form, the CDR3 reads TGCGCCAGCAGCTTGGCGGTAGGGCAGGGGGCGAGGACGCAGTATTTT. It yields the protein CASSLAVGQGARTQYF.

The chain joins TRBV27 to TRBJ1-5; 7 bases align to TRBD1. This CDR3 has 14 residues. The J segment lost 4 bases and the V segment lost 6 bases, leaving 6 bases of the junction unmatched. The germline V gene encodes CDR1 MNHEY and CDR2 SMNVEV (reference sequence). The CDR3 loop is CASSLTGVNQPQHF. The CDR3, as DNA: TGTGCCAGCAGCCTTACAGGGGTAAATCAGCCCCAGCATTTT.

The chain links TRBV27 to TRBJ2-7; 7 bases map to TRBD2. V was pared by 5 bases and J by 1 base, with 11 bases of the junction left unmatched. Germline V CDR1 and CDR2: MNHEY, SMNVEV (reference sequence). The CDR3 consists of 16 residues. CDR3 nucleotides: TGTGCCAGCAGTCCTCTCTTGCGGGAGCCTTCCTACGAGCAGTACTTC. Translated: CASSPLLREPSYEQYF.

The chain couples TRBV30 to TRBJ1-5; the D gene is possibly TRBD1 (6 bases). The CDR3 is made up of 14 amino acids. Germline V lookup: CDR1 GTSNPN, CDR2 SVGIG (reference sequence). The V gene lost 2 bases and the J gene lost 4 bases, with 12 bases spanning the gap. The DNA of the CDR3 is TGTGCCTGGAGTATGGGGGCTGGGAATCAGCCCCAGCATTTT. Translated, it gives CAWSMGAGNQPQHF.

The genes are TRBV19 and TRBJ2-2, with 7 bases lining up with TRBD2. This CDR3 is 15 amino acids long. Per the germline V gene, CDR1 is LNHDA and CDR2 is SQIVND (reference sequence). The V segment lost 4 bases and the J segment 4 bases; nucleotides outside the gene matches: 6. CDR3 coding DNA: TGTGCCAGTAGTAGTCTCTCTAGCGGCACCGGGGAGCTGTTTTTT. Amino acid sequence: CASSSLSSGTGELFF.

The gene calls are TRBV5-1 and TRBJ1-1, with a weak D call TRBD1 (5 bases). There are 14 residues in the CDR3. In germline, CDR1 is SGHRS, CDR2 YFSETQ. V was cut by 0 bases and J by 5 bases, with 11 bases left in between. The CDR3 nucleotides read TGCGCCAGCAGCTTGGGACAGTCATTTACTGAAGCTTTCTTT. Its protein is CASSLGQSFTEAFF.

The genes are TRBV18 and TRBJ2-5; D is uncertain. V lost 2 bases, J lost 1 base, and 5 bases lay in between. Germline V gene data show CDR1 as KGHSH and CDR2 as LQKENI. The length of the CDR3 is 13 residues. The CDR3 region has the DNA TGTGCCAGCTCACCAGGGCCCCAAGAGACCCAGTACTTC. Protein: CASSPGPQETQYF.

The chain uses TRBV5-1 and TRBJ1-4; 8 bases are a match to TRBD1. The germline gives CDR1 SGHRS, CDR2 YFSETQ. J was trimmed by 8 bases and V by 2 bases; bases with no gene match: 5. The CDR3 extends over 14 amino acids. The CDR3 nucleotides are TGCGCCAGCAGCTTCGGCAGGGGGCAGGAAAAACTGTTTTTT. As protein: CASSFGRGQEKLFF.

For this clone: The DNA is left out, because the CDR3 cannot be placed on it with certainty; the CDR3 is given as TCRdb lists it. The chain recombines TRBV21-1 with TRBJ2-1; the D segment call TRBD2 is taken from the table without a DNA check. TRBV21-1 is a known pseudogene. The CDR3 is 16 amino acids long, termini counted. The CDR3 here is CASSVASGSSYNEQFF.

This clone was seen only once. This chain uses TRBV29-1 with TRBJ2-7; D might be TRBD1 (5 bases). Germline loops: CDR1 SQVTM, CDR2 ANQGSEA. The CDR3 covers 11 residues. The V and J ends lost 7 bases and 1 base respectively, with 8 bases between them. CDR3 region: CSGRESYEQYF. The CDR3 nucleotides are TGCAGCGGCAGGGAATCCTACGAGCAGTACTTC.

The chain is built from TRBV30 and TRBJ2-5, with 10 bases fitting TRBD2. Looked up from germline, CDR1 is GTSNPN and CDR2 is SVGIG (reference sequence). V was clipped by 1 base and J by 5 bases; unmatched bases: 10. The length of the CDR3 is 16 residues. The CDR3 sequence: CAWSGPSGGAAETQYF. The DNA for the CDR3 is TGTGCCTGGAGTGGGCCCAGCGGGGGGGCCGCCGAGACCCAGTACTTC.